Given below is one T cell receptor (beta chain) in context. Taking its sample share into account, this clonotype is medium-sized (0.01 to 0.1%). This clone's antigen is unknown. No qualities accompany the bases; no much larger clone lies one base away. This sample stems from a study of T cell repertoires in aging, cancer and after chemotherapy (dated by TCRdb to the late 2010s). Broadly, across the study: The donors fell into six age groups ranging from 30 or younger to 70 or older, and each group had at least three individuals. To examine immunoaging and T cell reconstitution after chemotherapy, the study profiled TCR beta repertoires in peripheral blood from healthy donors and cancer patients. The cohort comprised around 220 cancer patients, over 90 with hematological and fewer than 140 with solid cancers, plus 95 healthy donors as a reference group. In total, the full dataset held 8.9 million or so TCR reads. Paired pre- and post-chemotherapy samples in the hematological group came from chronic lymphocytic leukemia patients treated with fludarabine- or bendamustine-based regimens. Summary of the overall study and its limitations: In healthy donors, the decline in TCR diversity with age was mainly explained by loss of richness, whereas in cancer patients loss of evenness was also found to contribute. Lymphoid organ infiltration was present in the hematological cancer patients, and this infiltration may itself impair thymic emigration or the expansion of peripheral T cells. The authors noted that the repertoire data do not allow conclusions about immunological memory after chemotherapy. Significantly lower blood TCR diversity and higher clonality were observed in untreated patients with hematological or solid cancers than in age-matched healthy donors. An increase in median generation probability over the chemotherapy interval was observed in both cancer cohorts, suggesting that the repertoire was reconstituted through rebound thymic output.

Genomic DNA extracted from peripheral blood, rather than sorted cells or RNA, was used as the source for amplification of TCR beta rearrangements. Using a mixed TRB-A/B primer pool, multiplex touch-down PCR amplified rearranged TRB sequences covering the V, D and J segments. Illumina adapters and sample indices were added to the amplicons in two consecutive PCR reactions performed with Phusion HS II polymerase. After gel purification with the NucleoSpin Gel and PCR Clean-up kit, the amplicons were checked using Qubit and an Agilent 2100 Bioanalyzer. Sequencing of the libraries was done on an Illumina MiSeq with paired-end, single-indexed 600-cycle runs. Turning to the authors' computational methods: MiXCR versions 2.12 and 3.0.5 were used to process TRB sequences. Each unique CDR3 nucleotide sequence was treated as one clone, and only productive sequences with two or more reads were kept. Repertoire metrics included Shannon diversity, evenness, clonality (one minus evenness), and alpha-parameterized diversity profiles from alpha 0 to 5. The IGoR algorithm was used to calculate generation probabilities for clones in the paired samples taken before and after chemotherapy. TCRdb cleaned the public reads at Q25 with fastp, built clones with MiXCR and kept in-frame beta chains. One record per CDR3 amino acid sequence lists the most common genes and DNA. TCRdb assigned the V and J calls; the authors' analysis was not used. The sample profile shows 7,000 to 9,500 distinct CDR3 sequences; 23% of them were found once. The top ten constitute roughly an eighth of the sample.

Its CDR3 holds 13 amino acids, cysteine through phenylalanine. Kept here is only the CDR3 DNA, which spans 39 bases and is read in frame from base 1. The V end loses 9 bases and the J end loses 0 bases, and a stretch of 9 bases separates them. The germline V gene (reference sequence) sets CDR1 to LNHDA and CDR2 to SQIVND. Sequenced material: blood. Recombination connected TRBV19 to TRBJ1-5; a confident D gene designation cannot be given. The TCR comes from a human donor with a blood cancer. The donor label of this sample is uncertain. The encoded CDR3 is CASTVNSNQPQHF. The DNA sequence is given as TGTGCCAGCACGGTTAATAGCAATCAGCCCCAGCATTTT.